This TCR beta chain was sequenced during a study of T cell changes during pregnancy in multiple sclerosis. Sequencing was performed with immunoSEQ multiplex PCR; in TCRdb, only in-frame clones are kept and a portion is missing. Of tens of thousands of clones detected, 80% to 95% appear once; the ten largest clones hold around 1.4%. This CDR3 has 17 amino acids. Unmatched junction bases numbered 5, after V lost 1 base and J lost 2 bases. Germline assignment: CDR1 SEHNR and CDR2 FQNEAQ (reference sequence). V usage is TRBV7-9 and J usage is TRBJ2-2; 9 bases match TRBD2. The sequence was collected from a female donor in good health, enrolled as a control in a pregnancy study. The source material was peripheral blood, sampled in the third trimester of pregnancy. CDR3 sequence: CASSLGLAEVNTGELFF. CDR3 DNA: TGTGCCAGCAGCTTAGGACTAGCGGAGGTAAACACCGGGGAGCTGTTTTTT. The full variable domain, in which reference TRBV7-9 and TRBJ2-2 provide the parts outside the CDR3, is DTGVSQNPRHKITKRGQNVTFRCDPISEHNRLYWYRQTLGQGPEFLTYFQNEAQLEKSRLLSDRFSAERPKGSFSTLEIQRTEQGDSAMYLCASSLGLAEVNTGELFFGEGSRLTVL.